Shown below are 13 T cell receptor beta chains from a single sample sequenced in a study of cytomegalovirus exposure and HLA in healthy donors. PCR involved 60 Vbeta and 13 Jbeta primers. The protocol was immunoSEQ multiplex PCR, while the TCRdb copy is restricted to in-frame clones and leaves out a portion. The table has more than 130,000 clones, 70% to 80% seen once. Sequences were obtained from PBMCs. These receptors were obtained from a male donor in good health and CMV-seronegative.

The CDR3 sequence is CASSPWAGGNQPQHF. The CDR3 region has the DNA TGCGCCAGCAGCCCGTGGGCAGGGGGCAATCAGCCCCAGCATTTT. The gene calls are TRBV5-1 and TRBJ1-5, with D perhaps TRBD1 (6 bases). Trimming removed 4 bases at V and 2 bases at J, with 13 bases between. This CDR3 region has 15 residues. Germline loops: CDR1 SGHRS, CDR2 YFSETQ.

CDR3 sequence (DNA): TGCGCCAGCAGTCAACCGGGGAGACAGAACACCGGGGAGCTGTTTTTT. This gives the protein CASSQPGRQNTGELFF. The chain employs TRBV23-1 and TRBJ2-2, with D perhaps matching TRBD2 (5 bases). TRBV23-1 is an ORF, with its function uncertain. The CDR3 extends over 16 amino acids. The V and J ends lost 2 bases and 1 base respectively, with 11 bases between them.

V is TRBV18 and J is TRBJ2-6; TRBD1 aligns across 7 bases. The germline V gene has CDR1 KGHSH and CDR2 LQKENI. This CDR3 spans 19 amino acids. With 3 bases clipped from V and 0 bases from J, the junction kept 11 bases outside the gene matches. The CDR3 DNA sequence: TGTGCCAGCTCACCTCAAACCGGGACAGACGTCTCTGGGGCCAACGTCCTGACTTTC. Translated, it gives CASSPQTGTDVSGANVLTF.

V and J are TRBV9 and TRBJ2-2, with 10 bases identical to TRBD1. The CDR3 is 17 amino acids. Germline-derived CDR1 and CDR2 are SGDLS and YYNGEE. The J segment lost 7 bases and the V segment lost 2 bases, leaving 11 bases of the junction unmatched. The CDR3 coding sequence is TGTGCCAGCAGCGTTGGGACAGGGGCAATAATGAGCGGGGAGCTGTTTTTT. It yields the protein CASSVGTGAIMSGELFF. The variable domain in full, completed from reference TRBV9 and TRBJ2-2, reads DSGVTQTPKHLITATGQRVTLRCSPRSGDLSVYWYQQSLDQGLQFLIQYYNGEERAKGNILERFSAQQFPDLHSELNLSSLELGDSALYFCASSVGTGAIMSGELFFGEGSRLTVL.

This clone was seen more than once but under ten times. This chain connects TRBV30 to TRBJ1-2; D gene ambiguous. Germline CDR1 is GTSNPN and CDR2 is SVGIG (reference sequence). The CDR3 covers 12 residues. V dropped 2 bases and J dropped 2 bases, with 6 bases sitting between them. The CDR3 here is CAWSYENYGYTF. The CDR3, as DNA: TGTGCCTGGAGTTACGAGAACTATGGCTACACCTTC.

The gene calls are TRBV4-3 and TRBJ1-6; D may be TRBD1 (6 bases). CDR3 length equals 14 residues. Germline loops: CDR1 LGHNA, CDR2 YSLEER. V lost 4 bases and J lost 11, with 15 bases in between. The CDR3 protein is CASSPQGLGTPLHF. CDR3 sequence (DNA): TGCGCCAGCAGCCCCCAGGGGCTGGGTACACCCCTCCACTTT.

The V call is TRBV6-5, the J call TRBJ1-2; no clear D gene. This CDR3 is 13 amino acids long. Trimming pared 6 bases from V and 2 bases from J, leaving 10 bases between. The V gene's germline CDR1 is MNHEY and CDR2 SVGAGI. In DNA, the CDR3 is TGTGCCAGCAGGAACAGTGTCAACTATGGCTACACCTTC. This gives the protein CASRNSVNYGYTF.

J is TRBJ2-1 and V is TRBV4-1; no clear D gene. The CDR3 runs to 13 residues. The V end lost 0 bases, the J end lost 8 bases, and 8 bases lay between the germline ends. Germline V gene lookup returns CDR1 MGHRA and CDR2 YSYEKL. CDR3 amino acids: CASSQDGSDEQFF. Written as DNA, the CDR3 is TGCGCCAGCAGCCAAGACGGTTCGGATGAGCAGTTCTTC.

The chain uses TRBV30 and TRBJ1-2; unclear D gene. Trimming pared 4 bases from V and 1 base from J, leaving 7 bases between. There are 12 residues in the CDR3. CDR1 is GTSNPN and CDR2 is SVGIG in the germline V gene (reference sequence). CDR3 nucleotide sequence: TGTGCCTGGAACCGCGGTAACTATGGCTACACCTTC. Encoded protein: CAWNRGNYGYTF.

CDR3 protein: CASSRVQGGQNEQFF. DNA for the CDR3: TGTGCCAGCAGCCGCGTTCAGGGGGGCCAGAATGAGCAGTTCTTC. This chain connects TRBV6-5 to TRBJ2-1; weak D call: TRBD1 (7 bases). Trimming cost V 6 bases and J 7 bases, with 19 bases left between them. The CDR3 is 15 amino acids. Germline V gives CDR1 MNHEY, CDR2 SVGAGI.

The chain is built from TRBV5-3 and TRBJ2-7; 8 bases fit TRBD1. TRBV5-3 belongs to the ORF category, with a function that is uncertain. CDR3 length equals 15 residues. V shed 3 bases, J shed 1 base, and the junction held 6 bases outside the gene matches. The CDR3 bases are TGTGCCAGAAGCTGGAGACAGGGGAAGTCCTACGAGCAGTACTTC. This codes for CARSWRQGKSYEQYF.

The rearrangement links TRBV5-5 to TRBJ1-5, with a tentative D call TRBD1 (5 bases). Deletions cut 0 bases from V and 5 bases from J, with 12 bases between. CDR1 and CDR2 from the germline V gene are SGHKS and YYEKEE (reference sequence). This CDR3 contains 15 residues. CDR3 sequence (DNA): TGTGCCAGCAGCTTGGAAGGGGAAAGGCATCAGCCCCAGCATTTT. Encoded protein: CASSLEGERHQPQHF.

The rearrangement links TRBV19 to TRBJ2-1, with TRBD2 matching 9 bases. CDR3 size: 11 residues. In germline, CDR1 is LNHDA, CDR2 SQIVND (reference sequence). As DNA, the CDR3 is TGTAGTAGCGGGGGCTACAATGAGCAGTTCTTC. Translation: CSSGGYNEQFF.